This TCR beta chain is from a study of blood T cell repertoires in COVID-19 (dated by TCRdb to the early 2020s). Some background on the complete study: Samples covering the acute and convalescent phases of COVID-19 were provided by collaborators in the United States, Italy and Spain. The material from the prospective study consisted of cDNA or gDNA derived from T cells, B-cell-depleted T cells, or PBMCs. Deeply sampled blood TCRbeta repertoires from subjects exposed to, actively infected with, or recovered from COVID-19 were included in the dataset. A freely available public database, intended as a resource for researchers studying the immune response to SARS-CoV-2, is where the repertoires were released. Samples came from the ongoing ImmuneRACE study (first 160 participants) plus 1,254 subjects from 6 global collaborators. A de-identified subject ID, COVID-19 status, age in years and sex were almost always included in the sample metadata. Where available, HLA class I and class II types were taken from metadata supplied by the sample provider and were not determined by assay-based typing.

As regards this clone: It has no known antigen specificity. No much larger clone exists at a distance of one base, and base qualities are not known.

Each collaborating institution followed its own protocols to collect whole blood in K2EDTA tubes. Collaborator samples were shipped for TCRbeta analysis as frozen whole blood, isolated PBMCs, or DNA extracted from either sample type. TCRbeta CDR3 regions were amplified from genomic DNA by means of the immunoSEQ Assay, a bias-controlled multiplex PCR. The authors' pipeline ran thus. The number of nucleated cells in each sample was estimated from the amplification of reference gene primers within the assay. To quantify the absolute abundance of each unique TCRbeta CDR3 rearrangement, sequence reads were collapsed and filtered. For each sample, productive Simpson clonality was calculated as the square root of Simpson's diversity index over productive rearrangements. The clones in this table, taken by TCRdb from immuneACCESS, are in-frame only. Not every clone is retained; where verified, under half of the shortfall comes from an unresolved V gene, and the cause of the rest is unknown. V and J calls and clone size come straight from that table; D and trimming were deduced from the DNA. This sample is represented by about 210,000 clones; roughly four fifths of them were singletons. Together, the top ten hold 2% to 3% of the sample.

Study-wide conclusions, independent of this receptor: The amount of clinical and demographic metadata varied by source and participant and was provided uncurated.

Looking up the germline V gene (reference sequence) yields CDR1 WNHNN and CDR2 SYGVQD. Relative to germline, V is 6 bases shorter and J is 5 bases shorter, with 13 bases between their ends. The CDR3 has 13 amino acids, counting the end cysteine and phenylalanine. Only the CDR3 part of the read is kept: 39 bases, read in frame from the first base. The chain couples TRBV10-1 to TRBJ2-5, and perhaps TRBD2 as D gene, on 5 matching bases. The sequence came from a middle-aged woman with active or convalescent COVID-19. Sequenced: peripheral blood. The DNA sequence follows: TGCGCCAGCAGCCCCGGGGTTTGGGAGACCCAGTACTTC. It is translated as CASSPGVWETQYF.